This T cell receptor beta chain was recovered during a study of blood T cell repertoires in COVID-19. Overall study context: Sources were T cells, B-cell-depleted T cells, or PBMCs; the material itself was cDNA or gDNA.

TCRdb's copy holds only in-frame clones and misses some; the assay was immunoSEQ multiplex PCR. The table lists about 72,000 clones, roughly 90% of them singletons, with over 25% in the top ten. The CDR3 covers 13 residues. J gave up 7 bases and V 6 bases, and 7 bases lay outside the gene matches. Per germline, CDR1 MNHEY and CDR2 SVGAGI. This chain links TRBV6-5 with TRBJ2-5; 8 bases fit TRBD2. The clonotype was recovered from a man aged 50-59 years with acute or convalescent COVID-19. The sequenced sample was peripheral blood. The chain's CDR3 is CASSPGRGGTQYF. The CDR3 DNA follows: TGTGCCAGCAGCCCCGGGAGGGGGGGGACCCAGTACTTC.